This T cell receptor (beta chain) was captured in a study of T cell changes during pregnancy in multiple sclerosis. This table comes from immunoSEQ multiplex PCR, and its TCRdb copy is limited to in-frame clones, with some not included. This repertoire shows about 79,000 clones, around 93% found once; its top ten account for 0.65% to 0.95%. In germline, CDR1 is SEHNR, CDR2 FQNEAQ (reference sequence). The length of the CDR3 is 16 residues. J lost 0 bases, V lost 3 bases, and 4 bases had no gene match. V gene TRBV7-9 combines with J gene TRBJ1-3, with TRBD1 matching over 8 bases. Sample: peripheral blood, taken in the second trimester of pregnancy. This receptor was taken from a female donor in good health, enrolled as a control in a pregnancy study. In DNA form, the CDR3 reads TGTGCCAGCAGCTTCGCTACAGGGGGCTCTGGAAACACCATATATTTT. It specifies CASSFATGGSGNTIYF.